This T cell receptor beta chain was captured in a study of cytomegalovirus exposure and HLA in healthy donors. The germline CDR1 and CDR2 sequences are SGHTA and FQGNSA. Losses at the gene ends were 5 bases for V and 4 bases for J; bases not matched to a gene: 6. The CDR3 runs to 16 residues. PCR involved 60 Vbeta and 13 Jbeta primers. The assay was immunoSEQ multiplex PCR, and TCRdb's table has in-frame clones only and misses some. The profile shows roughly 180,000 clones, about 80% of them singletons. This chain uses TRBV7-2 with TRBJ2-7; TRBD2 aligns across 15 bases. Sequenced sample: PBMCs. The TCR was taken from a man aged 25 to 40 in good health and CMV-seronegative. The CDR3 region is CASSRTSGGASYEQYF. In nucleotides, the CDR3 is TGTGCCAGCAGCCGGACTAGCGGGGGGGCCAGTTACGAGCAGTACTTC.